This note documents a single TCR beta chain sequence. What it binds is unknown. The data were obtained in a study of cytomegalovirus exposure and HLA in healthy donors. Background on the study: Of the donors genotyped, about 390 in all, around 77% fell in the Caucasian-associated ancestry cluster. Findings and caveats of the study: Reportedly, diagnosis of cytomegalovirus status by the classifier showed high specificity and sensitivity.

60 Vbeta and 13 Jbeta primers were used in PCR. TCRdb's table, derived via immunoSEQ multiplex PCR, lists solely in-frame clones and lacks some. The sample has fewer than 250,000 clones; roughly 83% are singletons. The germline V and J ends were trimmed by 2 bases and 7 bases, with 22 bases remaining between them. The germline V gene has CDR1 MNHNS and CDR2 SASEGT. The CDR3 sequence is 17 residues long. The sequence was obtained from a boy aged 2 to 9 in good health and CMV-seronegative. The rearrangement links TRBV6-1 to TRBJ2-3, with a weak D call TRBD2 (7 bases). The sample consisted of PBMCs. Here the CDR3 reads CASSEILGGALGNTQYF. The CDR3 bases are TGTGCCAGCAGTGAAATCTTAGGGGGGGCCTTGGGGAATACGCAGTATTTT.